A selection of T cell receptor beta chains follows, all from one sample in a study of regulatory T cells in long-lasting Graves disease. TCRdb reanalysed the multiplex PCR reads using MiXCR and keeps one entry per CDR3 protein. The table has 250,000 or so distinct CDR3 sequences, around 20% seen once. The source material was peripheral blood mononuclear cells (PBMCs), sampled at new diagnosis, from a patient treated with antithyroid drugs. These receptor sequences come from a female donor with Graves disease. The CDR3 runs from the conserved cysteine through the conserved F or W. D genes are given only for firm matches. Part of the rows lack a size; the others show once, few, many or a class for expanded clones.

clone_size j_call d_call v_call cdr3_aa cdr3_nt
- TRBJ2-5 - TRBV4-1 CASSKNAQSGPETQYF TGCGCCAGCAGCAAAAACGCCCAGTCAGGGCCAGAGACCCAGTACTTC
- TRBJ2-4 TRBD1 TRBV5-1 CASSYGPGQGVENIQYF TGCGCCAGCAGCTATGGACCGGGACAGGGTGTCGAAAACATTCAGTACTTC
many TRBJ1-4 - TRBV6-2/TRBV6-3 CASSYRGERDKLFF TGTGCCAGCAGTTACAGAGGGGAGAGGGACAAACTGTTTTTT
- TRBJ1-1 TRBD1 TRBV7-3 CASSWGQGTEAFF TGTGCCAGCAGCTGGGGACAGGGAACTGAAGCTTTCTTT
many TRBJ2-3 - TRBV5-4 CASSSRTDTDTQYF TGTGCCAGCAGCTCCCGGACTGATACAGATACGCAGTATTTT
- TRBJ1-2 - TRBV20-1 CSLRGHYGYTF TGCAGTCTACGAGGTCACTATGGCTACACCTTC
many TRBJ1-6 TRBD1 TRBV6-2/TRBV6-3 CASSSQGDSPLHF TGTGCCAGCAGTTCACAGGGGGATTCACCCCTCCACTTT
many TRBJ2-7 - TRBV20-1 CSAGQGSQYEQYF TGCAGTGCCGGCCAGGGGTCTCAGTACGAGCAGTACTTC
many TRBJ1-5 - TRBV6-1 CASSQRPAQPQHF TGTGCCAGCAGTCAGAGACCTGCCCAGCCCCAGCATTTT
many TRBJ1-6 - TRBV3-1 CASSQEIQYSPLHF TGTGCCAGCAGCCAAGAAATTCAGTATTCACCCCTCCACTTT
many TRBJ1-5 - TRBV28 CASKGVVQPQHF TGTGCCAGCAAGGGGGTGGTTCAGCCCCAGCATTTT
many TRBJ2-3 TRBD1 TRBV7-2 CASTQGANTDTQYF TGTGCCAGCACCCAGGGGGCAAACACAGATACGCAGTATTTT
many TRBJ1-5 TRBD1 TRBV7-9 CASSQTGGGNQPQHF TGTGCCAGCAGCCAAACAGGGGGTGGCAATCAGCCCCAGCATTTT
- TRBJ1-1 - TRBV29-1 CSTRKGIDTEAFF TGCAGCACGCGAAAGGGTATCGACACTGAAGCTTTCTTT
many TRBJ2-1 - TRBV5-6 CASSFMTFGSYNEQFF TGTGCCAGCAGCTTTATGACTTTTGGCTCCTACAATGAGCAGTTCTTC
many TRBJ1-5 TRBD1 TRBV6-2/TRBV6-3 CASSYPDRVGQPQHF TGTGCCAGCAGTTACCCGGACAGGGTAGGTCAGCCCCAGCATTTT
- TRBJ2-5 TRBD1 TRBV2 CASSDTGGSETQYF TGTGCCAGCAGTGACACAGGGGGAAGTGAGACCCAGTACTTC
many TRBJ1-5 - TRBV28 CASSFRGWQPQHF TGTGCCAGCAGTTTCCGGGGTTGGCAGCCCCAGCATTTT
- TRBJ1-6 - TRBV10-1 CASSGQSSYNSPLHF TGCGCCAGCAGTGGACAGAGCTCCTATAATTCACCCCTCCACTTT
many TRBJ1-2 - TRBV7-6 CASRPRGLNYGYTF TGTGCCAGCAGACCACGCGGACTCAACTATGGCTACACCTTC
- TRBJ2-5 - TRBV7-2 CASSKQAGETQYF TGTGCCAGCAGCAAACAAGCGGGAGAGACCCAGTACTTC
many TRBJ1-4 - TRBV9 CASSPPGWGQGNPPGEKLFF TGTGCCAGCAGCCCCCCCGGGTGGGGGCAGGGAAACCCCCCAGGTGAAAAACTGTTTTTT